This T cell receptor beta chain was sequenced for a study of blood T cell repertoires in COVID-19. Study at large: Sites across the United States, Italy and Spain contributed samples from acute and convalescent COVID-19.

This clone was found a few times. Cohort assignment relied on participant-reported clinical history. Among Cohort 3 donors, those recovered had two negative PCRs, clearance, or symptom resolution. In the authors' methods: Estimation of nucleated cell counts was performed using reference gene primer amplification. The protocol was immunoSEQ multiplex PCR, while the TCRdb copy is restricted to in-frame clones and leaves out a portion. V and J calls and clone size are copied from that table; D and trimming were computed from the DNA. The table has around 130,000 clones, around 88% seen once. Germline V gene data show CDR1 as SNHLY and CDR2 as FYNNEI. The length of the CDR3 is 12 residues. Between the trimmed V and J ends, which lost 7 bases and 8 bases, there was a span of 14 bases.

The specimen was PBMCs or T cells enriched from blood (not recorded which). The chain is built from TRBV2 and TRBJ1-2, with a weak D call TRBD1 (6 bases). The sequence derives from a woman aged 50 to 60 who had recovered from COVID-19. The CDR3 region has the DNA TGTGCCAGCACCCCATGGGGGGGCGGCTACACCTTC. Translating it yields CASTPWGGGYTF. The full variable domain, with the rest looked up from reference TRBV2 and TRBJ1-2, is EPEVTQTPSHQVTQMGQEVILRCVPISNHLYFYWYRQILGQKVEFLVSFYNNEISEKSEIFDDQFSVERPDGSNFTLKIRSTKLEDSAMYFCASTPWGGGYTFGSGTRLTVV.